This T cell receptor beta chain was identified during a study of blood T cell repertoires in COVID-19. Study overall: Cohort 3 donors counted as recovered after two negative PCRs, clearance, or resolved symptoms. COVID-19 samples, acute and convalescent, were from the United States, Italy and Spain.

Germline V gene data show CDR1 as MGHRA and CDR2 as YSYEKL. CDR3 length equals 15 residues. The V segment lost 4 bases and the J segment 4 bases; nucleotides outside the gene matches: 8. Authors' processing steps: Estimation of nucleated cell counts was performed using reference gene primer amplification. Produced via immunoSEQ multiplex PCR; TCRdb's table is partial and in-frame only. The DNA was the basis for D and trimming; V, J and clone size are from that table. The top ten clones hold 20% to 25% of a sample with about 190,000 clones, 85% to 90% of them seen once. Participants, about 18 to 90 years old, spanned under 25 US areas.

The origin of this receptor is a woman in her forties in a cohort exposed to, infected with or recovered from COVID-19 (not recorded which). V usage is TRBV4-1 and J usage is TRBJ1-2; 8 nucleotides line up with TRBD1. The sequenced material came from PBMCs or T cells enriched from blood (not recorded which). The CDR3 coding sequence is TGCGCCAGCAGCCCGGCGAATGACAGGGGCTATGGCTACACCTTC. Its protein product is CASSPANDRGYGYTF.